This TCR beta chain was sequenced in a study of control samples from healthy donors and cancer patients. Germline values: CDR1 SGHRS, CDR2 YFSETQ. Trimming left V 0 bases short and J 6 bases short, with 14 bases between. This CDR3 region has 15 residues. Sequencing was performed with immunoSEQ multiplex PCR; in TCRdb, only in-frame clones are kept and a portion is missing. The sample contains 130,000 or so clones, roughly 86% of which appear only once. This chain links TRBV5-1 with TRBJ2-3, with D maybe TRBD1 (5 bases). The receptor was isolated from a man in his fifties with head and neck cancer. The sequenced sample consisted of PBMCs. The CDR3 DNA follows: TGCGCCAGCAGCTTGGGGGGCGGCACCTCCGATACGCAGTATTTT. It is translated as CASSLGGGTSDTQYF. Looking up the rest from reference TRBV5-1 and TRBJ2-3 gives the full variable domain: KAGVTQTPRYLIKTRGQQVTLSCSPISGHRSVSWYQQTPGQGLQFLFEYFSETQRNKGNFPGRFSGRQFSNSRSEMNVSTLELGDSALYLCASSLGGGTSDTQYFGPGTRLTVL.